Each of the 23 T cell receptor beta chains below was sequenced from the same sample in a study of blood T cell dynamics during melanoma immunotherapy. As to time point: pre-treatment baseline. The method was immunoSEQ multiplex PCR; TCRdb's version includes in-frame clones alone and lacks a portion of them. This sample has 14,000 or so clones, with under 90% found just once. Material: blood, obtained from a patient treated with checkpoint blockade. The origin of the receptors is a human donor with melanoma.

The count of this clone is one. The chain links TRBV5-8 to TRBJ2-2; no clear D gene. The germline V and J ends were trimmed by 3 bases and 6 bases, with 6 bases remaining between them. The CDR3 has 12 amino acids. Germline CDR1 SGHTS, CDR2 YDEGEE. The CDR3 DNA follows: TGTGCCAGCAGCTGGCTGGCCGGGGAGCTGTTTTTT. Amino acids: CASSWLAGELFF.

Only one count was recorded for this clone. In DNA form, the CDR3 reads TGTGCCAGCAGCTCCCCGGGGAGACAGGGGGCCTACGAGCAGTACTTC. It specifies CASSSPGRQGAYEQYF. The chain joins TRBV21-1 to TRBJ2-7; TRBD1, the table's D call, lacks a check against the DNA. TRBV21-1 represents a pseudogene. The CDR3 is 16 amino acids.

This sequence joins TRBV5-1 and TRBJ2-2, with TRBD1 matching 12 bases. Germline CDR1 reads SGHRS; CDR2 reads YFSETQ. The CDR3 has 16 residues. V shed 4 bases, J shed 8 bases, and the junction held 9 bases outside the gene matches. The CDR3 sequence: CASSLGTGGAPGELFF. CDR3 in DNA: TGCGCCAGCAGCCTCGGGACAGGGGGCGCCCCGGGGGAGCTGTTTTTT.

V and J are TRBV19 and TRBJ2-1; D is ambiguous. V lost 5 bases, J lost 2 bases, and 7 bases lay in between. The germline gives CDR1 LNHDA, CDR2 SQIVND (reference sequence). The CDR3 runs to 13 residues. Here the CDR3 DNA reads TGTGCCAGTAGTTCCCTTGCCTACAATGAGCAGTTCTTC. This codes for CASSSLAYNEQFF.

V gene TRBV7-2 combines with J gene TRBJ1-4; 8 bases line up with TRBD1. The CDR3 extends over 14 amino acids. The germline V gene has CDR1 SGHTA and CDR2 FQGNSA. Trimming took 5 bases from V and 5 from J; bases not matched to a gene: 4. This chain's CDR3 is CASSQRQGNEKLFF. The CDR3, as DNA: TGTGCCAGCAGCCAGCGACAGGGGAATGAAAAACTGTTTTTT.

The chain joins TRBV7-9 to TRBJ1-5, with TRBD1 as a possible D gene (5 bases). Looked up from germline, CDR1 is SEHNR and CDR2 is FQNEAQ (reference sequence). The CDR3 covers 14 residues. The V gene lost 1 base and the J gene lost 1 base, with 5 bases spanning the gap. CDR3 DNA: TGTGCCAGCAGCTTAGGACAGAGCAATCAGCCCCAGCATTTT. This sequence encodes CASSLGQSNQPQHF. The whole variable domain, remainder taken from reference TRBV7-9 and TRBJ1-5, is DTGVSQNPRHKITKRGQNVTFRCDPISEHNRLYWYRQTLGQGPEFLTYFQNEAQLEKSRLLSDRFSAERPKGSFSTLEIQRTEQGDSAMYLCASSLGQSNQPQHFGDGTRLSIL.

The chain recombines TRBV7-7 with TRBJ2-5; D may be TRBD2 (6 bases). From germline, CDR1 is SSHAT and CDR2 FNYEAQ (reference sequence). This CDR3 region has 14 residues. The germline V and J ends were trimmed by 4 bases and 2 bases, with 11 bases remaining between them. Here the CDR3 reads CASSSGGVQETQYF. The DNA for the CDR3 is TGTGCCAGCAGCTCCGGAGGGGTACAAGAGACCCAGTACTTC.

V is TRBV9 and J is TRBJ2-5, with TRBD2 matching 8 bases. The V segment lost 0 bases and the J segment 5 bases; nucleotides outside the gene matches: 6. CDR3 length: 15 residues. Germline V gene lookup returns CDR1 SGDLS and CDR2 YYNGEE. The DNA for the CDR3 is TGTGCCAGCAGCGTAGCGGGGGGGAGGAAGGAGACCCAGTACTTC. Its protein is CASSVAGGRKETQYF. Full variable domain (missing parts from reference TRBV9 and TRBJ2-5): DSGVTQTPKHLITATGQRVTLRCSPRSGDLSVYWYQQSLDQGLQFLIQYYNGEERAKGNILERFSAQQFPDLHSELNLSSLELGDSALYFCASSVAGGRKETQYFGPGTRLLVL.

The chain carries TRBV6-5 and TRBJ1-3; D might be TRBD1 (6 bases). The V end lost 6 bases, the J end lost 3 bases, and 15 bases lay between the germline ends. Per germline, CDR1 MNHEY and CDR2 SVGAGI. The CDR3 has 15 amino acids. The CDR3 nucleotides are TGTGCCAGCAGAGACGAGGGGGGCAGTGGAAACACCATATATTTT. Translated, it gives CASRDEGGSGNTIYF.

V gene TRBV5-5 combines with J gene TRBJ1-3, with 8 nucleotides matching TRBD1. Trimming took 2 bases from V and 2 from J; bases not matched to a gene: 3. CDR1 and CDR2 (germline): SGHKS, YYEKEE (reference sequence). The length of the CDR3 is 15 residues. The CDR3 coding sequence is TGTGCCAGCAGCTTCGGACAGGGAACTGGAAACACCATATATTTT. This sequence encodes CASSFGQGTGNTIYF. Full variable domain (rest looked up from reference TRBV5-5 and TRBJ1-3): DAGVTQSPTHLIKTRGQQVTLRCSPISGHKSVSWYQQVLGQGPQFIFQYYEKEERGRGNFPDRFSARQFPNYSSELNVNALLLGDSALYLCASSFGQGTGNTIYFGEGSWLTVV.

DNA for the CDR3: TGTGCCAGCAGCCGAATATCAGTGAACACTGAAGCTTTCTTT. It specifies CASSRISVNTEAFF. The gene calls are TRBV14 and TRBJ1-1; D not resolved. Germline V gene sequence: CDR1 SGHDN, CDR2 FVKESK. Trimming left V 4 bases short and J 0 bases short, with 9 bases between. The CDR3 extends over 14 amino acids.

This clone was observed once. The chain employs TRBV9 and TRBJ1-4; TRBD1 matches 12 bases. After removal of 2 bases from V and 1 base from J, the junction contained 6 bases not matched to a gene. The germline CDR1 and CDR2 sequences are SGDLS and YYNGEE. There are 18 residues in the CDR3. The CDR3 here is CASSVTGTGGRTNEKLFF. The CDR3 coding sequence is TGTGCCAGCAGCGTTACCGGGACAGGGGGCCGAACTAATGAAAAACTGTTTTTT. Using reference TRBV9 and TRBJ1-4 for the parts outside the CDR3, the full variable domain is DSGVTQTPKHLITATGQRVTLRCSPRSGDLSVYWYQQSLDQGLQFLIQYYNGEERAKGNILERFSAQQFPDLHSELNLSSLELGDSALYFCASSVTGTGGRTNEKLFFGSGTQLSVL.

V gene TRBV19 combines with J gene TRBJ2-3; perhaps TRBD1 as D (5 bases). This CDR3 region has 12 residues. Germline V lookup: CDR1 LNHDA, CDR2 SQIVND (reference sequence). V was clipped by 3 bases and J by 4 bases, with 5 bases between them. The CDR3 DNA reads as TGTGCCAGTAGTATCAGGGCAGATACGCAGTATTTT. It codes for CASSIRADTQYF. Complete variable domain (other parts from reference TRBV19 and TRBJ2-3): DGGITQSPKYLFRKEGQNVTLSCEQNLNHDAMYWYRQDPGQGLRLIYYSQIVNDFQKGDIAEGYSVSREKKESFPLTVTSAQKNPTAFYLCASSIRADTQYFGPGTRLTVL.

This clone occurred once. V gene TRBV27 combines with J gene TRBJ1-5; D perhaps matches TRBD1 (5 bases). The V gene's germline CDR1 is MNHEY and CDR2 SMNVEV (reference sequence). Trimming took 0 bases from V and 4 from J, leaving 16 bases between them. CDR3 length: 17 amino acids. This CDR3 is CASSLSGGQGSNQPQHF. The CDR3 region has the DNA TGTGCCAGCAGTTTATCGGGTGGTCAGGGTTCTAATCAGCCCCAGCATTTT.

The V call is TRBV19, the J call TRBJ1-2, with D possibly being TRBD1 (6 bases). Germline CDR1 is LNHDA and CDR2 is SQIVND (reference sequence). Trimming shortened V by 3 bases and J by 4 bases, and 18 bases separated the two germline ends. The CDR3 runs 16 residues. The CDR3 DNA follows: TGTGCCAGTAGTATCTATGGTCCAGGGGAACTCTATGGCTACACCTTC. Encoded protein: CASSIYGPGELYGYTF.

The V gene is TRBV7-2, the J gene TRBJ2-7; a weak D match, TRBD1 (7 bases). The V gene lost 5 bases and the J gene lost 9 bases, with 23 bases spanning the gap. Per germline, CDR1 SGHTA and CDR2 FQGNSA. The CDR3 is 15 amino acids. CDR3 protein: CASSPQGTAGGLQYF. CDR3 coding DNA: TGTGCCAGCAGCCCCCAAGGGACAGCGGGCGGGCTGCAGTACTTC.

V gene TRBV30 combines with J gene TRBJ2-5, with D maybe TRBD1 (5 bases). Trimming removed 0 bases at V and 5 bases at J, with 16 bases between. This CDR3 contains 15 residues. Germline values: CDR1 GTSNPN, CDR2 SVGIG (reference sequence). DNA of the CDR3: TGTGCCTGGAGTGTACAAGGACAAAAGGGGGAGACCCAGTACTTC. Encoded protein: CAWSVQGQKGETQYF.

The genes are TRBV7-3 and TRBJ2-3; TRBD2 agrees at 10 bases. The V gene end was trimmed by 5 bases and the J gene end by 2 bases; junction bases not matched to a gene: 7. There are 16 residues in the CDR3. Germline V gene sequence: CDR1 SGHTA, CDR2 FQGTGA. The CDR3 protein is CASSQSLAGATDTQYF. CDR3 sequence (DNA): TGTGCCAGCAGCCAGTCTCTAGCGGGGGCCACAGATACGCAGTATTTT.

This clone has only a few counts. The V call is TRBV5-1, the J call TRBJ2-1; 7 bases fit TRBD1. Germline CDR1 reads SGHRS; CDR2 reads YFSETQ. The V segment lost 4 bases and the J segment 3 bases; nucleotides outside the gene matches: 7. The CDR3 has 15 amino acids. In DNA form, the CDR3 reads TGCGCCAGCAGCCCCGGGACAGCTGACTACAATGAGCAGTTCTTC. Protein product: CASSPGTADYNEQFF.

The V call is TRBV7-2, the J call TRBJ2-7; 9 positions agree with TRBD1. The V and J ends lost 1 base and 2 bases, in that order; junction bases with no gene match: 3. This CDR3 is built from 15 residues. Germline V gene data show CDR1 as SGHTA and CDR2 as FQGNSA. Here the CDR3 reads CASSLGYRGPYEQYF. CDR3 sequence (DNA): TGTGCCAGCAGCTTAGGATACAGGGGGCCCTACGAGCAGTACTTC.

The chain combines TRBV21-1 with TRBJ1-5. TRBV21-1 corresponds to a pseudogene. The CDR3 is made up of 17 amino acids. CDR3 residues: CASSKAGRQEGDQPQHF. CDR3 coding DNA: TGTGCCAGCAGCAAAGCGGGGCGGCAGGAGGGGGATCAGCCCCAGCATTTT.

This clone was seen once. The chain employs TRBV19 and TRBJ2-3; 8 bases line up with TRBD1. Trimming took 1 base from V and 5 from J; bases not matched to a gene: 5. The CDR3 is 15 residues long. Per germline, CDR1 LNHDA and CDR2 SQIVND (reference sequence). The CDR3 nucleotides are TGTGCCAGTAGTATAGGGACAGGGTCGGGAGATACGCAGTATTTT. Its protein product is CASSIGTGSGDTQYF.

CDR3 protein: CASEETRGGYEQFF. The CDR3 bases are TGTGCTAGTGAGGAAACAAGGGGGGGGTATGAGCAGTTCTTC. The chain links TRBV12-5 to TRBJ2-1; D is possibly TRBD2 (7 bases). CDR3 size: 14 residues. Looked up from germline, CDR1 is LGHNT and CDR2 is FRNRAP. The V end was cut by 7 bases, the J end by 8 bases, with 18 bases between. Complete variable domain (other parts from reference TRBV12-5 and TRBJ2-1): DARVTQTPRHKVTEMGQEVTMRCQPILGHNTVFWYRQTMMQGLELLAYFRNRAPLDDSGMPKDRFSAEMPDATLATLKIQPSEPRDSAVYFCASEETRGGYEQFFGPGTRLTVL.